The 19 T cell receptor beta chains listed next were all sequenced from one sample in a study of tumor and adjacent non-tumor tissue in lung cancer. A modified ARM-PCR protocol with three rounds of nested PCR amplified TCRbeta. TCRdb reprocessed the multiplex PCR reads via MiXCR and lists one record per CDR3 protein. The sample has 40,000 to 60,000 distinct CDR3 sequences, 64% seen once. No cell sorting was done before RNA was extracted from the tissue. The normal lung tissue was taken more than 3 cm from the tumor edge. Sequencing was done on a sample of distant non-tumor lung tissue. These receptors all come from a woman in her sixties or seventies with non-small cell lung cancer.

This clonotype appeared many times. V usage is TRBV24-1 and J usage is TRBJ2-5; no clear D gene. The CDR3 sequence is 14 residues long. V dropped 7 bases and J dropped 5 bases, with 16 bases sitting between them. Germline loops: CDR1 KGHDR, CDR2 SFDVKD. The chain's CDR3 is CATRGSGTGETQYF. CDR3 in DNA: TGTGCCACCAGAGGGTCAGGCACTGGCGAGACCCAGTACTTC.

The chain links TRBV4-1 to TRBJ1-1; 8 bases line up with TRBD1. Germline CDR1 and CDR2: MGHRA and YSYEKL. This CDR3 region has 15 residues. Trimming at V came to 1 base and at J to 14 bases, leaving 15 bases not matched to a gene. The CDR3: CASSQGRGRLTETFF. The CDR3 bases are TGCGCCAGCAGCCAAGGCAGGGGGCGGTTGACTGAAACATTCTTT.

A note on this clonotype: One junction end does not reproduce the germline sequence, and a read error may be involved. The rearrangement joins TRBV29-1 to TRBJ2-2; weak D call: TRBD2 (5 bases). Germline assignment: CDR1 SQVTM and CDR2 ANQGSEA. The CDR3 loop spans 14 amino acids. The CDR3 sequence is CIVDSFGVSGELSF. CDR3 nucleotide sequence: TGCATCGTTGATAGCTTTGGGGTGTCCGGGGAGCTGTCTTTT.

Only a few counts were recorded for this clonotype. This chain links TRBV2 with TRBJ1-4; 7 positions agree with TRBD1. In germline, CDR1 is SNHLY, CDR2 FYNNEI. V lost 0 bases and J lost 1; bases outside the gene matches: 8. This CDR3 spans 18 amino acids. CDR3 protein: CASSEAATGSVTNEKLFF. The CDR3 region has the DNA TGTGCCAGCAGTGAAGCGGCGACAGGGTCGGTAACTAATGAAAAACTGTTTTTT.

Notes on this clonotype: Since a much larger clone is just one base distant, this may be a read error. V usage is TRBV20-1 and J usage is TRBJ1-1; the D gene is possibly TRBD1 (5 bases). CDR1 and CDR2 (germline): DFQATT, SNEGSKA (reference sequence). V lost 3 bases and J lost 1, with 9 bases in between. This CDR3 has 13 residues. The CDR3 DNA reads as TGCAGTGCTAGGACAGACAAGAACACTGAAGCTTTCTTT. Amino acid sequence: CSARTDKNTEAFF.

This clonotype was seen only a few times. At one boundary the junction diverges from the germline segment, which might be a read error. V gene TRBV4-2 combines with J gene TRBJ1-4; weak D call: TRBD1 (5 bases). Germline CDR1 is LGHNA and CDR2 is YNFKEQ. The CDR3 consists of 19 residues. CDR3 amino acids: CASSPGPGQIIATNEKLLF. Written as DNA, the CDR3 is TGTGCCAGCAGCCCAGGACCGGGGCAGATCATTGCAACTAATGAAAAACTGCTTTTT.

Notes on this clonotype: Relative to the germline gene, one junction end is altered; a read error may explain this. The chain recombines TRBV6-1 with TRBJ2-1; TRBD2 matches at 7 bases. The CDR3 extends over 15 amino acids. Germline CDR1 reads MNHNS; CDR2 reads SASEGT. The CDR3 sequence: CASRAASGPGSEQFF. The DNA for the CDR3 is TGTGCCAGCCGTGCGGCTAGCGGCCCCGGCAGTGAGCAATTCTTC.

This clonotype was counted ten times or more. This rearrangement joins TRBV10-3 to TRBJ2-7; 11 positions match TRBD1. The V segment lost 5 bases and the J segment 3 bases; nucleotides outside the gene matches: 6. Looked up from germline, CDR1 is ENHRY and CDR2 is SYGVKD. This CDR3 contains 15 residues. The CDR3 is CAISPTGTGGYEQYF. In DNA form, the CDR3 reads TGTGCCATCAGTCCAACCGGGACAGGGGGCTACGAGCAGTACTTC.

Notes on this clonotype: This may come from a read error, since a much larger clone is one base off. The missing conserved phenylalanine or tryptophan at the end of this CDR3 makes a read error likely. Written as DNA, the CDR3 is TGTGCCAGCAGCTTAAACAGCTATGGCTACACCCTC. Protein: CASSLNSYGYTL. The J gene is TRBJ1-2, the V gene TRBV7-9; D ambiguous. The CDR3 spans 12 residues. Germline lookup yields CDR1 SEHNR and CDR2 FQNEAQ (reference sequence). The ends were cut back, 2 bases at V and 4 bases at J, with 5 bases in the middle.

This clonotype was observed a few times. The junction differs from germline at one of its ends, possibly a read error. The chain links TRBV6-2 or TRBV6-3 to TRBJ2-1, with D uncertain. The CDR3 is 16 amino acids. The germline gives CDR1 MNHEY, CDR2 SVGEGT. The CDR3 DNA reads TGTACCAGCAGAAGTACTCGTGTCATCCCAACCGGCGAGCAGTTCTTC. Translated: CTSRSTRVIPTGEQFF.

Of note for this clonotype: Mismatch with germline at one junction end may stem from a read error. This chain links TRBV11-3 with TRBJ2-1, with 9 nucleotides matching TRBD2. CDR3 size: 14 residues. Germline V gives CDR1 SGHNT, CDR2 YENEEA. In nucleotides, the CDR3 is TGTGCCTGCAGCTTCCTAGCGGGGTCGCCCAAGCAGTTCTTC. It translates to CACSFLAGSPKQFF. Based on the CDR3 plus reference TRBV11-3 and TRBJ2-1, the full variable domain is EAGVVQSPRYKIIEKKQPVAFWCNPISGHNTLYWYLQNLGQGPELLIRYENEEAVDDSQLPKDRFSAERLKGVDSTLKIQPAELGDSAVYLCACSFLAGSPKQFFGPGTRLTVL.

The sample holds a few counts of this clonotype. V is TRBV6-2 or TRBV6-3 and J is TRBJ2-3, with D unclear. The V end lost 7 bases, the J end lost 2 bases, and 10 bases lay between the germline ends. This CDR3 region has 13 residues. The germline CDR1 and CDR2 sequences are MNHEY and SVGEGT. The CDR3 reads CASNDGVTDTQYF. The CDR3 DNA sequence: TGTGCCAGCAATGACGGTGTCACAGATACGCAGTATTTT.

With regard to this clonotype: The junction and the germline gene differ at one end; a read error may be behind it. This sequence joins TRBV10-3 and TRBJ2-7; D might be TRBD1 or TRBD2, each matching 5 bases. This CDR3 has 15 amino acids. Germline CDR1 reads ENHRY; CDR2 reads SYGVKD. The DNA for the CDR3 is TGTGCCCTCAGTGAGGGGACCAGCGGTTCCTACGAGCACTACTTC. Its translation: CALSEGTSGSYEHYF.

This clonotype was seen at least ten times. This rearrangement joins TRBV6-5 to TRBJ1-1; TRBD1 aligns across 7 bases. CDR1 MNHEY and CDR2 SVGAGI come from the germline V gene. Unmatched junction bases numbered 5, after V lost 4 bases and J lost 6 bases. The CDR3 loop spans 13 amino acids. This CDR3 reads CASSSGGIAEAFF. As DNA, the CDR3 is TGTGCCAGCAGTTCAGGGGGGATCGCTGAAGCTTTCTTT.

This clonotype was detected once. The gene calls are TRBV29-1 and TRBJ2-5; 9 bases match TRBD2. The germline CDR1 and CDR2 sequences are SQVTM and ANQGSEA. The CDR3 has 18 amino acids. V shed 5 bases, J shed 1 base, and the junction held 17 bases outside the gene matches. As DNA, the CDR3 is TGCAGCGTTATGGAACTAGCGGGTCTCGATGGATTCCAAGAGACCCAGTACTTC. Its protein product is CSVMELAGLDGFQETQYF.

The chain employs TRBV29-1 and TRBJ2-7; 10 nucleotides line up with TRBD2. Germline V gene data show CDR1 as SQVTM and CDR2 as ANQGSEA. The CDR3 runs 13 residues. Trimming removed 4 bases from V and 7 bases from J; junction bases left unmatched: 7. The CDR3 coding sequence is TGCAGCGTTGCACTAGCGGGATGTTATGAGCAGTACTTC. It translates to CSVALAGCYEQYF.

About this clonotype itself: The junction differs from germline at one of its ends, possibly a read error. CDR3 loop: CASSDTGVGGYTF. The CDR3 DNA sequence: TGTGCTAGCAGTGATACAGGGGTTGGTGGCTACACCTTC. This chain connects TRBV6-1 to TRBJ1-2; TRBD1 matches 7 bases. CDR1 is MNHNS and CDR2 is SASEGT in the germline V gene. This CDR3 has 13 residues.

A few counts support this clonotype. The chain links TRBV14 to TRBJ2-1, with D perhaps given as TRBD1 or TRBD2 (5 bases each). This CDR3 has 17 residues. Germline assignment: CDR1 SGHDN and CDR2 FVKESK. V dropped 3 bases and J dropped 6 bases, with 21 bases sitting between them. CDR3 DNA sequence: TGTGCCAGCAGCCAGTTATTAGGGACGGATATTGGCAATGAGCAGTTCTTC. Protein sequence: CASSQLLGTDIGNEQFF. Full variable domain (remainder filled in from reference TRBV14 and TRBJ2-1): EAGVTQFPSHSVIEKGQTVTLRCDPISGHDNLYWYRRVMGKEIKFLLHFVKESKQDESGMPNNRFLAERTGGTYSTLKVQPAELEDSGVYFCASSQLLGTDIGNEQFFGPGTRLTVL.

This clonotype was found many times. The V call is TRBV12-3 or TRBV12-4, the J call TRBJ1-2; D not certain. This CDR3 comprises 12 residues. V lost 5 bases to trimming and J lost 6 bases, with 10 bases between them. The CDR3 protein is CASSPWTDGYTF. The CDR3 DNA is TGTGCCAGCAGTCCATGGACTGATGGCTACACCTTC.